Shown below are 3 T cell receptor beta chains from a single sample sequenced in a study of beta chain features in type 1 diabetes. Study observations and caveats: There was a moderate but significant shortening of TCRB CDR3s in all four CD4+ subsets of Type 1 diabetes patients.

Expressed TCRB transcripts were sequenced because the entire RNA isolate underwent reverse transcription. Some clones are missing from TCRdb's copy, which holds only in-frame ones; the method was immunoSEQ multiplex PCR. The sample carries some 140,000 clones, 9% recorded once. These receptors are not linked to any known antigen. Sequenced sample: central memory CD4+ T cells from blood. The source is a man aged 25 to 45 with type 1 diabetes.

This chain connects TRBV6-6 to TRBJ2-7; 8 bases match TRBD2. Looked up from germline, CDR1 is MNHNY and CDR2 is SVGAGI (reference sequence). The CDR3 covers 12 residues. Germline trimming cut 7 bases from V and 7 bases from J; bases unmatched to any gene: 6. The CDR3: CASTPGLGEQYF. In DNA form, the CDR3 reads TGTGCCAGCACCCCGGGACTAGGAGAGCAGTACTTC.

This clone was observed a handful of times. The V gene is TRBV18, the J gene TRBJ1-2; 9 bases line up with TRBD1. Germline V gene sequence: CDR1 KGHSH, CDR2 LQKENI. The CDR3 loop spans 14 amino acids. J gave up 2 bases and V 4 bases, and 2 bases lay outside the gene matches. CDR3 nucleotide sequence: TGTGCCAGCTCACGAGGGACAGGGAACTATGGCTACACCTTC. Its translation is CASSRGTGNYGYTF.

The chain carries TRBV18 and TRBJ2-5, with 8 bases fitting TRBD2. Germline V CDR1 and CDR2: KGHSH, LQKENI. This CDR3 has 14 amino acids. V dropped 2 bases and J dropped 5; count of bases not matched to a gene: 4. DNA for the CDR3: TGTGCCAGCTCACCAGCGGGACTAGAGGAGACCCAGTACTTC. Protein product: CASSPAGLEETQYF. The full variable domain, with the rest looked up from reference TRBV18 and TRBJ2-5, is NAGVMQNPRHLVRRRGQEARLRCSPMKGHSHVYWYRQLPEEGLKFMVYLQKENIIDESGMPKERFSAEFPKEGPSILRIQQVVRGDSAAYFCASSPAGLEETQYFGPGTRLLVL.